What follows describes a single T cell receptor (beta chain). Its specificity is unknown. The source of the sample is a study of cytomegalovirus exposure and HLA in healthy donors. Study-level results: From TCR beta sequences, most subjects' HLA-A and HLA-B alleles were reportedly predicted accurately.

V was clipped by 1 base and J by 5 bases, with 11 bases between them. The CDR3 sequence is 14 residues long. CDR1 and CDR2 from the germline V gene are KGHSH and LQKENI. Primers: 60 Vbeta forward and 13 Jbeta reverse. As processed by the authors: Counted up in a later analysis, unique TCR beta chains came to 65 million to 80 million, with some 9.9 million shared. This table comes from immunoSEQ multiplex PCR, and its TCRdb copy is limited to in-frame clones, with some not included. That table is the source of V, J and clone size, and D and trimming were worked out from the DNA. This sample carries some 200,000 clones, 80% to 85% of them seen once, and the ten largest clones take 2.2%.

The chain combines TRBV18 with TRBJ2-5, with D possibly being TRBD2 (5 bases). This receptor was identified in a woman in her 30s in good health and CMV-seronegative. Material: PBMCs. This chain's CDR3 is CASSPLALRETQYF. The CDR3 bases are TGTGCCAGCTCACCACTAGCGCTGCGGGAGACCCAGTACTTC.